The source of this TCR beta chain is a study of T cell repertoires in cytomegalovirus infection. Overall study context: Peptides in the study included HLA-C-restricted and HLA-B-restricted CMV epitopes. An indication of both CMV infection and matching HLA type came from public TCR beta signatures.

Overall study results and limits: Dominating the ex vivo response were TCR beta clonotypes that were CMV-specific and HLA-C-restricted. Cumulative public TCR beta family frequency identified carriers of CMV plus the relevant HLA.

V was trimmed by 6 bases and J by 9 bases, leaving 12 bases between them. CDR1 is MNHEY, CDR2 SVGEGT, per germline. The length of the CDR3 is 12 residues. A word on this clonotype: Its antigen is not known.

TCRdb re-called the reads through MiXCR, storing one row per CDR3 protein. The data hold tens of thousands of distinct CDR3 sequences, with roughly a quarter observed a single time. The sample in question was CD8+ T cells from cultured PBMCs, obtained from culture after CMV antigen stimulation. The chain is built from TRBV6-2 or TRBV6-3 and TRBJ2-1, with D unresolved. This TCR was recovered from a human donor in good health (CMV status not recorded). Some clones in this sample may be carry-over from other donors' samples. CDR3 in amino acids: CASSFPSAEQFF. DNA of the CDR3: TGTGCCAGCAGCTTCCCTTCTGCTGAGCAGTTCTTC.